The T cell receptor beta chain described here comes from a study of Ad26.COV2.S vaccination and SARS-CoV-2 variants. Study summary: The vaccine Ad26.COV2.S was put into the muscle once, or twice with 56 days between. Notes on the study in general: There was reportedly substantial breadth in spike-specific CD8+ and CD4+ T cell responses after vaccination. People who got the vaccine had more spike-specific TCR breadth than people who got placebo.

Trimming removed 5 bases at V and 2 bases at J, with 5 bases between. Germline V gives CDR1 SQVTM, CDR2 ANQGSEA. CDR3 size: 11 residues. Regarding this clone: Its target is not known.

Produced via immunoSEQ multiplex PCR; TCRdb's table is partial and in-frame only. The top ten clones hold about 10% of a sample with some 250,000 clones, around 87% of them seen once. Treatment given: over 15 received Ad26.COV2.S at low or high dose, single or two shots; about 5 received placebo; per-sample allocation not given. Sampling occurred on day 63 after the first vaccine or placebo injection. Donor was an adult aged 18-55 years in Boston. The sample in question was peripheral blood, obtained in a trial of Ad26.COV2.S vaccine versus placebo. The V call is TRBV29-1, the J call TRBJ2-3, with D unclear. The sequence came from a person aged 18-60 years who received the Ad26.COV2.S COVID-19 vaccine or a placebo. Here the CDR3 reads CSVTYTDTQYF. The CDR3 nucleotides read TGCAGCGTTACTTACACAGATACGCAGTATTTT.